The rows below give T cell receptor beta chains drawn from one sample of a study of vaccination effects on CD4 cells after COVID-19. The antigens these receptors bind are not known. Profiling relied on immunoSEQ multiplex PCR, and the TCRdb table lists in-frame clones only, not all of them. The table has 40,000 to 50,000 clones, 60% to 75% seen once. Sample: CD4+ T cells from PBMCs cultured with a peptide pool, taken before COVID-19 vaccination. These TCRs come from a human donor who had a prior SARS-CoV-2 infection. Both conserved end residues are part of each CDR3. D genes are given only for firm matches. Size is stated for part of the rows, as once, few or many counts, or as a class when the clone is expanded.

v_call	clone_size	d_call	j_call	cdr3_aa	cdr3_nt
TRBV2	few	-	TRBJ1-6	CASCGERNSPLHF	TGTGCCAGCTGTGGGGAGCGTAATTCACCCCTCCACTTT
TRBV5-1	-	-	TRBJ2-1	CASSLGDPGSYNEQFF	TGCGCCAGCAGCTTGGGAGACCCGGGCTCCTACAATGAGCAGTTCTTC
TRBV7-2	-	TRBD1	TRBJ1-1	CASSATGFDTEAFF	TGTGCCAGCAGCGCGACAGGGTTCGACACTGAAGCTTTCTTT
TRBV4-2	few	-	TRBJ2-1	CASSQDIGRRSYNEQFF	TGTGCCAGCAGCCAAGATATCGGCAGGCGCTCCTACAATGAGCAGTTCTTC
TRBV7-3	-	TRBD1	TRBJ2-5	CASGRTGEETQYF	TGTGCCAGCGGACGGACAGGGGAAGAGACCCAGTACTTC
TRBV7-9	-	TRBD1	TRBJ2-3	CASSSTGMSTDTQYF	TGTGCCAGCAGCTCGACAGGGATGAGCACAGATACGCAGTATTTT
TRBV3-1/TRBV3-2	-	-	TRBJ1-2	CASSHRTNYGYTF	TGTGCCAGCAGTCATAGGACTAACTATGGCTACACCTTC
TRBV3-1/TRBV3-2	-	-	TRBJ1-4	CASSQAGAGKLFF	TGTGCCAGCAGCCAAGCTGGGGCAGGAAAACTGTTTTTT
TRBV9	few	-	TRBJ1-2	CASSVGWGAGGYTF	TGTGCCAGCAGCGTAGGATGGGGGGCGGGCGGCTACACCTTC
TRBV9	-	TRBD1	TRBJ2-5	CASSALTGGRGTQYF	TGTGCCAGCAGCGCCCTCACAGGGGGCCGGGGTACCCAGTACTTC
TRBV18	once	-	TRBJ2-3	CASSLRKVSSTDTQYF	TGTGCCAGCTCGCTAAGAAAAGTAAGCAGCACAGATACGCAGTATTTT
TRBV7-2	-	TRBD2	TRBJ2-3	CASSGWGGDTQYF	TGTGCCAGCAGCGGTTGGGGGGGGGATACGCAGTATTTT
TRBV19	-	TRBD1	TRBJ1-2	CASSIDPTGYYGYTF	TGTGCCAGTAGTATAGATCCGACAGGGTACTATGGCTACACCTTC
TRBV9	-	-	TRBJ1-4	CASSVGMAGKLFF	TGTGCCAGCAGCGTAGGAATGGCGGGAAAACTGTTTTTT